This T cell receptor (beta chain) was profiled in a study of Ad26.COV2.S vaccination and SARS-CoV-2 variants. In germline, CDR1 is SGHVS, CDR2 FNYEAQ. This CDR3 is built from 15 residues. The V segment lost 1 base and the J segment 6 bases; nucleotides outside the gene matches: 7. Treatment: about 20 received Ad26.COV2.S at low or high dose, single or two shots; roughly 5 received placebo; per-sample allocation not given. Specimen acquisition occurred on day 63 following the initial vaccine or placebo injection. Clones were sequenced by immunoSEQ multiplex PCR, and TCRdb holds only the in-frame ones, with some missing. This sample carries approximately 250,000 clones, roughly nine tenths of them seen once, and the ten largest clones take just under 3%.

The source of this sequence is a person between 18 and 65 years old who received the Ad26.COV2.S COVID-19 vaccine or a placebo. The specimen was peripheral blood, collected in a trial of Ad26.COV2.S vaccine versus placebo. This chain links TRBV7-6 with TRBJ2-7; 9 nucleotides line up with TRBD1. CDR3 protein: CASSLERTGEGEQYF. In DNA, the CDR3 is TGTGCCAGCAGCTTAGAGAGGACAGGGGAAGGCGAGCAGTACTTC.